These 8 T cell receptor beta chains share one sample of origin, sequenced in a study of lymphopenia after photon versus proton radiotherapy. The method was immunoSEQ multiplex PCR; TCRdb's version includes in-frame clones alone and lacks a portion of them. The sample contains some 20,000 clones, 84% of which appear only once. The sample here was peripheral blood, taken from a patient treated with photon-based radiotherapy. All receptors derive from a woman aged 50 to 60 with pancreatic cancer.

This clone was seen a single time. This chain joins TRBV7-2 and TRBJ2-1; D possibly uses TRBD1 or TRBD2 (5 bases each). The CDR3 is made up of 14 amino acids. Germline CDR1 reads SGHTA; CDR2 reads FQGNSA. Deletions cut 10 bases from V and 0 bases from J, with 13 bases between. The CDR3 sequence is CATQAGTSYNEQFF. The CDR3 DNA reads as TGTGCCACCCAGGCAGGGACCTCCTACAATGAGCAGTTCTTC. Based on the CDR3 plus reference TRBV7-2 and TRBJ2-1, the full variable domain is GAGVSQSPSNKVTEKGKDVELRCDPISGHTALYWYRQSLGQGLEFLIYFQGNSAPDKSGLPSDRFSAERTGGSVSTLTIQRTQQEDSAVYLCATQAGTSYNEQFFGPGTRLTVL.

The rearrangement links TRBV29-1 to TRBJ2-7, with 7 bases identical to TRBD2. J was trimmed by 2 bases and V by 4 bases; bases with no gene match: 5. Germline V gene data show CDR1 as SQVTM and CDR2 as ANQGSEA. CDR3 length equals 13 residues. The CDR3 coding sequence is TGCAGCGTTGCTTTCCTAGCGGCCTACGAGCAGTACTTC. This gives the protein CSVAFLAAYEQYF.

Comment on this clone: Compared with germline, one end of the junction differs, possibly owing to a read error. Additional DNA sequences in this sample encode the identical CDR3. CDR3 sequence (DNA): TGTGCTAGCAGCGACGAAGCAGGTGAGAGGACTGAAGCTTTCTTT. Its protein product is CASSDEAGERTEAFF. The chain employs TRBV9 and TRBJ1-1; the D is unclear. Per germline, CDR1 SGDLS and CDR2 YYNGEE. CDR3 length: 15 residues.

V and J are TRBV9 and TRBJ2-1, with unresolved D. This CDR3 is built from 13 residues. Germline V gene sequence: CDR1 SGDLS, CDR2 YYNGEE. V was cut by 0 bases and J by 7 bases, with 8 bases left in between. The DNA of the CDR3 is TGTGCCAGCAGCGTAGAAGCGCTAAATGAGCAGTTCTTC. It is translated as CASSVEALNEQFF.

V is TRBV30 and J is TRBJ1-5; TRBD1 matches at 8 bases. CDR1 is GTSNPN and CDR2 is SVGIG in the germline V gene (reference sequence). The CDR3 extends over 15 amino acids. V gave up 0 bases and J gave up 5 bases; unmatched junction bases: 6. Here the CDR3 reads CAWSVRTGIDQPQHF. The CDR3 DNA reads as TGTGCCTGGAGTGTCCGGACAGGGATCGATCAGCCCCAGCATTTT.

The rearrangement links TRBV5-1 to TRBJ2-7; TRBD2 might be the D (6 bases). Trimming left V 4 bases short and J 7 bases short, with 15 bases between. From germline, CDR1 is SGHRS and CDR2 YFSETQ. The CDR3 has 13 amino acids. CDR3 in amino acids: CASSPGLTEEQYF. CDR3 DNA: TGCGCCAGCAGCCCGGGACTGACGGAAGAGCAGTACTTC.

Here the CDR3 DNA reads TGTGCCAGCGGTAGGTCGGGACAGGCGATTGAAGCTTTCTTT. This gives the protein CASGRSGQAIEAFF. This chain uses TRBV27 with TRBJ1-1; 8 nucleotides line up with TRBD1. J gave up 7 bases and V 8 bases, and 12 bases lay outside the gene matches. The CDR3 length is 14 residues. Germline CDR1 MNHEY, CDR2 SMNVEV (reference sequence).

The chain uses TRBV30 and TRBJ2-2; 7 nucleotides align to TRBD1. The CDR3 is made up of 15 amino acids. Trimming at V came to 5 bases and at J to 4 bases, leaving 10 bases not matched to a gene. Germline V CDR1 and CDR2: GTSNPN, SVGIG (reference sequence). As DNA, the CDR3 is TGTGCCTGGGTCCGACAGGGAATTTCCACCGGGGAGCTGTTTTTT. Translation: CAWVRQGISTGELFF.